One T cell receptor beta chain is described in this entry. These data originate in a study of cytomegalovirus exposure and HLA in healthy donors. The PCR contained 60 Vbeta and 13 Jbeta primers. The method was immunoSEQ multiplex PCR; TCRdb's version includes in-frame clones alone and lacks a portion of them. The sample has 110,000 or so clones, 13% to 15% seen once. CDR3 length equals 16 residues. CDR1 and CDR2 from the germline V gene are SGHTS and YDEGEE. Trimming took 4 bases from V and 4 from J; bases not matched to a gene: 8. The rearrangement joins TRBV5-8 to TRBJ1-6; 7 bases match TRBD1. Source material: PBMCs. The receptor was isolated from a female donor in good health and CMV-seronegative. The DNA for the CDR3 is TGTGCCAGCAGCCGGGGACAGAGGGGGTATAATTCACCCCTCCACTTT. It specifies CASSRGQRGYNSPLHF.